This T cell receptor (beta chain) was retrieved from a study of blood T cells in healthy people across ages. Findings and limits, study-wide: The recorded TCR beta diversity per million T cells decreased in a roughly linear manner with age. It was held that the diversity estimates obtained from one million T cells were underestimates. Reliance upon unsorted PBMCs precluded definitive naive versus antigen-experienced comparison.

A second PCR of roughly 6 to 12 cycles used a sample-barcoded 5' primer and a J-beta primer mix. TCRdb fed the 5' RACE reads into MiXCR, producing one record per CDR3 protein. This sample has over 500,000 distinct CDR3 sequences, with 52% found just once. This CDR3 is built from 19 residues. Trimming cost V 5 bases and J 15 bases; bases outside gene matches: 28. Germline-derived CDR1 and CDR2 are SGHVS and FNYEAQ. About 10 milliliters was the volume of peripheral blood drawn from each donor. As to this clonotype: Its specificity is unknown.

Sequenced material: blood. The V call is TRBV7-6, the J call TRBJ2-1, with 10 bases lining up with TRBD2. This clonotype was sampled from an elderly woman in good health. The CDR3 nucleotides read TGTGCCAGCAGCCCGATTTCTAGCGGGAGAAGGCGAAACTACAATGAGTGGTTCTTC. It is translated as CASSPISSGRRRNYNEWFF. Full variable domain (rest looked up from reference TRBV7-6 and TRBJ2-1): GAGVSQSPRYKVTKRGQDVALRCDPISGHVSLYWYRQALGQGPEFLTYFNYEAQQDKSGLPNDRFSAERPEGSISTLTIQRTEQRDSAMYRCASSPISSGRRRNYNEWFFGPGTRLTVL.